One T cell receptor (beta chain) is described in this entry. The antigen remains unidentified. Generated by immunoSEQ multiplex PCR, the TCRdb table keeps only in-frame clones and is missing some. The repertoire holds around 83,000 clones, with over 75% as singletons. This record belongs to a study of T cell responses to AZD1222 COVID-19 vaccine. Overall study findings and caveats: Females made up more of the donors, who were largely white British, and clonal diversity may have come out too low. Repertoire sampling occurred only after the peak T cell response.

The receptor was isolated from an adult who received the AZD1222 COVID-19 vaccine. Sequenced material: peripheral blood, taken 28 days after the second AZD1222 dose.

In DNA, the CDR3 is TGTGCCAGCAGTCGGGACAGGGTGTTCGGAGATAGCAATCAGCCCCAGCATTTT. It specifies CASSRDRVFGDSNQPQHF. The chain carries TRBV27 and TRBJ1-5; TRBD1 agrees at 9 bases. The CDR3 runs to 18 residues. J lost 0 bases, V lost 5 bases, and 11 bases had no gene match. Germline V gives CDR1 MNHEY, CDR2 SMNVEV (reference sequence).